A single sample is the source of the 31 T cell receptor beta chains below, sequenced in a study of Graves' ophthalmopathy and Graves' hyperthyroidism. Amplified material comprised TCR beta CDR3 regions derived from RNA transcripts. HTBI primers were employed in first-round RT-PCR, then a second-round multiplex PCR followed. TCRdb re-derived calls from the multiplex PCR reads in MiXCR, one entry per CDR3 protein. The profile covers roughly 500,000 distinct CDR3 sequences, with around 14% appearing a single time and about 9.4% taken by the ten largest. The sample was blood. The receptors come from a woman in her thirties with Graves' ophthalmopathy.

This clonotype was seen more than once but under ten times. The gene calls are TRBV18 and TRBJ2-5; TRBD2 matches at 7 bases. V lost 5 bases to trimming and J lost 6 bases; unmatched junction nucleotides: 12. CDR3 length: 15 amino acids. CDR1 is KGHSH, CDR2 LQKENI, per germline. CDR3 residues: CASSSPQRDRKTQYF. DNA for the CDR3: TGTGCCAGCTCATCTCCTCAGCGGGACCGGAAGACCCAGTACTTC.

This clonotype has at least ten counts. The chain couples TRBV6-1 to TRBJ2-7; possible D gene TRBD1, 6 bases. The V end lost 4 bases, the J end lost 2 bases, and 12 bases lay between the germline ends. Germline values: CDR1 MNHNS, CDR2 SASEGT. CDR3 length: 14 amino acids. The CDR3 DNA follows: TGTGCCAGCAGTGCCGACAGGTCTGCCTACGAGCAGTACTTC. Amino acids: CASSADRSAYEQYF.

The J gene is TRBJ2-7, the V gene TRBV12-3 or TRBV12-4; TRBD2 agrees at 7 bases. The CDR3 consists of 14 residues. V lost 6 bases and J lost 0; bases outside the gene matches: 5. CDR3 sequence: CASRGGLSSYEQYF. For the CDR3, the DNA is TGTGCCAGCAGGGGGGGGTTAAGCTCCTACGAGCAGTACTTC.

The sample holds many counts of this clonotype. The germline gene is not matched at one end of the junction; a read error may be the cause. The V and J genes are TRBV11-2 and TRBJ2-4; D remains ambiguous. The CDR3 runs 13 residues. Per germline, CDR1 SGHAT and CDR2 FQNNGV. CDR3 DNA sequence: TGTGCCAGCAGCTTAGAACCGAAAAACATTAAGTACTTC. Translating it yields CASSLEPKNIKYF.

This clonotype was seen at least ten times. DNA of the CDR3: TGTGCCAGCAGCCCTACACCTGGGACAGATGAAGCTTTCTTT. This gives the protein CASSPTPGTDEAFF. The V and J genes are TRBV6-1 and TRBJ1-1, with TRBD1 matching 7 bases. The CDR3 totals 14 residues. V lost 6 bases, J lost 7 bases, and 11 bases stayed unmatched. CDR1 and CDR2 from the germline V gene are MNHNS and SASEGT.

This clonotype was recorded at least ten times. This chain links TRBV7-2 with TRBJ1-2, with D unclear. Trimming took 5 bases from V and 4 from J, leaving 14 bases between them. Per germline, CDR1 SGHTA and CDR2 FQGNSA. This CDR3 has 14 residues. CDR3: CASSTHLTAYGYTF. As DNA, the CDR3 is TGTGCCAGCAGCACCCACCTGACGGCCTATGGCTACACCTTC.

This clonotype came up many times. The chain recombines TRBV12-5 with TRBJ2-5; TRBD2 matches 7 bases. Losses at the gene ends were 5 bases for V and 1 base for J; bases not matched to a gene: 4. Germline lookup yields CDR1 LGHNT and CDR2 FRNRAP. This CDR3 region has 14 residues. The CDR3 bases are TGTGCTAGTGGTCCCCTAGCGGTCCAAGAGACCCAGTACTTC. Its protein is CASGPLAVQETQYF.

Points on this clonotype: One end of the junction varies from germline; a read error may be responsible. This chain connects TRBV7-2 to TRBJ2-4; D remains unclear. Germline V gene data show CDR1 as SGHTA and CDR2 as FQGNSA. The CDR3 runs to 14 residues. The chain's CDR3 is CASSLARGHDIKYF. The CDR3 DNA reads as TGTGCCAGCAGCTTAGCCCGTGGTCATGACATTAAGTACTTC.

The rearrangement joins TRBV13 to TRBJ2-7, with unresolved D. CDR1 is PRHDT, CDR2 FYEKMQ, per germline (reference sequence). Trimming took off 7 bases at V and 5 bases at J, with 12 bases between the two ends. The CDR3 is 12 amino acids. The CDR3, as DNA: TGTGCCAGCAAGTTCGGTGTCAACGAGCAGTACTTC. Protein sequence: CASKFGVNEQYF.

This clonotype was recorded a few times. This chain connects TRBV9 to TRBJ2-4; D is unresolved. Germline assignment: CDR1 SGDLS and CDR2 YYNGEE. Trimming removed 8 bases at V and 1 base at J, with 10 bases between. The length of the CDR3 is 13 residues. The CDR3 bases are TGTGCCAGTTCTAGGGATGCCAAAAACATTCAGTACTTC. Translated, it gives CASSRDAKNIQYF.

The chain couples TRBV14 to TRBJ1-3; 11 bases map to TRBD1. The CDR3 length is 19 residues. CDR1 SGHDN and CDR2 FVKESK come from the germline V gene. V dropped 4 bases and J dropped 0; count of bases not matched to a gene: 11. The CDR3 nucleotides read TGTGCCAGCAGCCCTCGGACAGGGGGCCCATTTTTCTCTGGAAACACCATATATTTT. Translation: CASSPRTGGPFFSGNTIYF. Full variable domain (rest looked up from reference TRBV14 and TRBJ1-3): EAGVTQFPSHSVIEKGQTVTLRCDPISGHDNLYWYRRVMGKEIKFLLHFVKESKQDESGMPNNRFLAERTGGTYSTLKVQPAELEDSGVYFCASSPRTGGPFFSGNTIYFGEGSWLTVV.

There are many counts of this clonotype. This sequence joins TRBV6-1 and TRBJ2-5; D remains unclear. Looked up from germline, CDR1 is MNHNS and CDR2 is SASEGT. The CDR3 totals 13 residues. V was pared by 0 bases and J by 5 bases, with 7 bases between. The CDR3 region is CASSEALPETQYF. Written as DNA, the CDR3 is TGTGCCAGCAGTGAAGCGCTTCCGGAGACCCAGTACTTC.

The sample holds many counts of this clonotype. The chain joins TRBV28 to TRBJ1-2; the D is unclear. Per germline, CDR1 MDHEN and CDR2 SYDVKM. Trimming stripped 5 bases from V and 6 bases from J, with 13 bases between. The length of the CDR3 is 13 residues. The CDR3 nucleotides read TGTGCCAGCAGTCGTCTGGGAGGTAATGGCTACACCTTC. Residues: CASSRLGGNGYTF.

This clonotype was seen repeatedly, ten times or more. The chain links TRBV27 to TRBJ1-2; D may be TRBD1 (6 bases). The germline gives CDR1 MNHEY, CDR2 SMNVEV (reference sequence). CDR3 length: 14 residues. With 7 bases removed from V and 4 bases from J, the gap between germline ends came to 16 bases. The CDR3 loop reads CASKDRGGAYGYTF. The CDR3 coding sequence is TGTGCCAGCAAAGACAGAGGGGGGGCCTATGGCTACACCTTC.

This clonotype was found many times. The chain couples TRBV6-1 to TRBJ2-7, with D possibly matching TRBD2 (6 bases). The germline CDR1 and CDR2 sequences are MNHNS and SASEGT. Trimming shortened V by 8 bases and J by 3 bases, and 11 bases separated the two germline ends. The CDR3 sequence is 12 residues long. The CDR3 here is CASGTEGYEQYF. CDR3 sequence (DNA): TGTGCCAGCGGGACGGAGGGCTACGAGCAGTACTTC.

In its sample, this clonotype was seen many times. This sequence joins TRBV11-2 and TRBJ1-5; D is ambiguous. The germline V gene encodes CDR1 SGHAT and CDR2 FQNNGV. The CDR3 runs 17 residues. V gave up 2 bases and J gave up 0 bases, with 14 bases separating them. As DNA, the CDR3 is TGTGCCAGCAGCTTATTTGAAGCCTCTTATAGCAATCAGCCCCAGCATTTT. Translating it yields CASSLFEASYSNQPQHF. The full variable domain, rest sourced from reference TRBV11-2 and TRBJ1-5, is EAGVAQSPRYKIIEKRQSVAFWCNPISGHATLYWYQQILGQGPKLLIQFQNNGVVDDSQLPKDRFSAERLKGVDSTLKIQPAKLEDSAVYLCASSLFEASYSNQPQHFGDGTRLSIL.

With respect to this clonotype: The junction departs from the called germline gene at one end, perhaps through a read error. The V call is TRBV15, the J call TRBJ1-1; D possibly corresponds to TRBD1 (6 bases). The CDR3 runs 15 residues. CDR1 and CDR2 from the germline V gene are LNHNV and YYDKDF (reference sequence). The CDR3 is CATSASGAVNTGAFF. In DNA form, the CDR3 reads TGTGCCACCAGCGCTTCAGGGGCCGTGAACACTGGAGCTTTCTTT.

This clonotype was counted many times. V usage is TRBV24-1 and J usage is TRBJ2-5, with TRBD2 as a possible D gene (6 bases). CDR3 length: 17 amino acids. Trimming removed 5 bases from V and 1 base from J, with 19 bases in between. Per germline, CDR1 KGHDR and CDR2 SFDVKD. DNA of the CDR3: TGTGCCACCAGTGCTCCTTTCGGAGCGGGTCTCCAAGAGACCCAGTACTTC. As protein: CATSAPFGAGLQETQYF.

This clonotype was seen only a few times. This rearrangement joins TRBV18 to TRBJ2-5; D possibly corresponds to TRBD1 (6 bases). There are 15 residues in the CDR3. The V and J ends lost 1 base and 3 bases respectively, with 12 bases between them. The V gene's germline CDR1 is KGHSH and CDR2 LQKENI. The CDR3 nucleotides read TGTGCCAGCTCACCACAGACAGGTAGTGAAGAGACCCAGTACTTC. This codes for CASSPQTGSEETQYF.

V gene TRBV5-5 combines with J gene TRBJ2-7, with 7 bases lining up with TRBD1. This CDR3 comprises 14 residues. Germline assignment: CDR1 SGHKS and CDR2 YYEKEE (reference sequence). V lost 4 bases and J lost 3; bases outside the gene matches: 7. For the CDR3, the DNA is TGTGCCAGCAGCCCCACAGGGGCGTTCTACGAGCAGTACTTC. Translating gives CASSPTGAFYEQYF. Full variable domain (rest looked up from reference TRBV5-5 and TRBJ2-7): DAGVTQSPTHLIKTRGQQVTLRCSPISGHKSVSWYQQVLGQGPQFIFQYYEKEERGRGNFPDRFSARQFPNYSSELNVNALLLGDSALYLCASSPTGAFYEQYFGPGTRLTVT.

This clonotype came up a few times. The chain employs TRBV6-2 or TRBV6-3 and TRBJ1-2; D is possibly TRBD1 (5 bases). Germline assignment: CDR1 MNHEY and CDR2 SVGEGT. The CDR3 has 12 residues. The germline V and J ends were trimmed by 7 bases and 5 bases, with 11 bases remaining between them. Here the CDR3 reads CASKPQGYGYTF. Written as DNA, the CDR3 is TGTGCCAGCAAGCCCCAGGGATATGGCTACACCTTC.

This clonotype was recorded many times. This sequence joins TRBV19 and TRBJ1-5, with D uncertain. Germline V CDR1 and CDR2: LNHDA, SQIVND (reference sequence). V lost 6 bases to trimming and J lost 5 bases, with 11 bases between them. The CDR3 spans 13 residues. For the CDR3, the DNA is TGTGCCAGTAGGGCGGGCAGCCATCAGCCCCAGCATTTT. This codes for CASRAGSHQPQHF. Together with reference TRBV19 and TRBJ1-5, the CDR3 gives the full variable domain: DGGITQSPKYLFRKEGQNVTLSCEQNLNHDAMYWYRQDPGQGLRLIYYSQIVNDFQKGDIAEGYSVSREKKESFPLTVTSAQKNPTAFYLCASRAGSHQPQHFGDGTRLSIL.

The table lists this clonotype with many counts. The chain carries TRBV28 and TRBJ2-7; D is possibly TRBD2 (6 bases). The V end was cut by 6 bases, the J end by 2 bases, with 11 bases between. The CDR3 length is 13 residues. Germline V gene lookup returns CDR1 MDHEN and CDR2 SYDVKM. The CDR3 here is CASRGTGAYEQYF. The CDR3 DNA sequence: TGTGCCAGCAGGGGGACGGGGGCCTACGAGCAGTACTTC.

About this clonotype: A much larger clone is a single base away; this may be a read error. V gene TRBV12-5 combines with J gene TRBJ1-6; 8 nucleotides align to TRBD1. This CDR3 has 14 amino acids. Germline loops: CDR1 LGHNT, CDR2 FRNRAP. Here the CDR3 reads CASGRQGRNSHLHF. CDR3 in DNA: TGTGCTAGTGGTCGACAGGGGCGGAATTCACACCTCCACTTT.

This clonotype has a count of ten or more. This chain uses TRBV12-3 or TRBV12-4 with TRBJ2-7; 11 bases match TRBD1. The CDR3 contains 15 residues. Trimming removed 6 bases from V and 0 bases from J; junction bases left unmatched: 4. CDR3 coding DNA: TGTGCCAGCAGCCTGGACAGGGGGCCCTCCTACGAGCAGTACTTC. It yields the protein CASSLDRGPSYEQYF.

J is TRBJ1-5 and V is TRBV12-3 or TRBV12-4; D possibly corresponds to TRBD1 (5 bases). CDR3 size: 13 residues. V dropped 5 bases and J dropped 5 bases, with 10 bases sitting between them. This chain's CDR3 is CASSRQLDQPQHF. The CDR3 nucleotides read TGTGCCAGCAGTCGACAGCTTGATCAGCCCCAGCATTTT.

This clonotype was counted at least ten times. The rearrangement joins TRBV12-3 or TRBV12-4 to TRBJ1-5; D perhaps matches TRBD1 (6 bases). Trimming removed 1 base at V and 11 bases at J, with 9 bases between. There are 12 residues in the CDR3. This CDR3 is CASSLEQGTQHF. The CDR3 DNA reads TGTGCCAGCAGTTTAGAACAGGGAACCCAGCATTTT.

In this sample, this clonotype turned up many times. The V call is TRBV6-5, the J call TRBJ1-1; D may be TRBD1 (5 bases). This CDR3 is built from 15 residues. The V gene's germline CDR1 is MNHEY and CDR2 SVGAGI. V lost 0 bases to trimming and J lost 4 bases, with 12 bases between them. CDR3 sequence reads: CASSYSTGVGTEAFF. The CDR3 nucleotides are TGTGCCAGCAGTTACTCGACGGGGGTTGGCACTGAAGCTTTCTTT.

This clonotype was counted ten times or more. The rearrangement links TRBV6-5 to TRBJ1-2; D gene unclear. Trimming took 7 bases from V and 5 from J, leaving 8 bases between them. CDR3 length: 11 amino acids. The V gene's germline CDR1 is MNHEY and CDR2 SVGAGI. In DNA, the CDR3 is TGTGCCAGCACGCCCCGTTATGGCTACACCTTC. This encodes CASTPRYGYTF.

This clonotype was counted ten times or more. The V and J genes are TRBV7-8 and TRBJ2-7; the match to TRBD1 covers 10 bases. Germline V gene data show CDR1 as SGHVS and CDR2 as FQNEAQ. Trimming took 3 bases from V and 0 from J; bases not matched to a gene: 11. The CDR3 is 18 amino acids. CDR3 region: CASSFGTGATHISYEQYF. The CDR3 DNA follows: TGTGCCAGCAGCTTTGGGACAGGGGCGACCCATATCTCCTACGAGCAGTACTTC.

This clonotype was counted many times. The chain links TRBV24-1 to TRBJ2-5; TRBD1 is a possible D gene (7 bases). This CDR3 region has 16 residues. The V end was cut by 7 bases, the J end by 5 bases, with 22 bases between. Germline-derived CDR1 and CDR2 are KGHDR and SFDVKD. The CDR3 DNA sequence: TGTGCCACCAGCCCCCAGGGGGGCCTTCTGGGGGAGACCCAGTACTTC. Translation gives CATSPQGGLLGETQYF.